This T cell receptor beta chain was identified in a study of early T cells in non-severe SARS-CoV-2 infection. Study as a whole: The chains were unpaired, and the sequenced material was bulk RNA from unsorted whole blood.

This CDR3 is 16 amino acids long. V was pared by 1 base and J by 6 bases, with 12 bases of the junction left unmatched. In germline, CDR1 is SGHRS, CDR2 YFSETQ. A single record per CDR3 protein comes from TCRdb applying MiXCR to the 5' RACE reads. The sample shows 65,000 to 95,000 distinct CDR3 sequences, 15% to 20% of them seen only once. Study-wide results and caveats: The study's VDJdb matching favored anti-spike CD8 responses and missed private and CD4 specificities.

This clonotype was seen only a few times. Its cognate antigen is unknown. Sequencing input: whole blood. The source of this sequence is an adult who was a healthcare worker with PCR-confirmed SARS-CoV-2 infection or an uninfected control (not recorded which). The chain is built from TRBV5-1 and TRBJ1-2; 7 nucleotides match TRBD1. DNA of the CDR3: TGCGCCAGCAGCTTGCCGACAGGGAGTTATAGGGATGGCTACACCTTC. Its translation: CASSLPTGSYRDGYTF.